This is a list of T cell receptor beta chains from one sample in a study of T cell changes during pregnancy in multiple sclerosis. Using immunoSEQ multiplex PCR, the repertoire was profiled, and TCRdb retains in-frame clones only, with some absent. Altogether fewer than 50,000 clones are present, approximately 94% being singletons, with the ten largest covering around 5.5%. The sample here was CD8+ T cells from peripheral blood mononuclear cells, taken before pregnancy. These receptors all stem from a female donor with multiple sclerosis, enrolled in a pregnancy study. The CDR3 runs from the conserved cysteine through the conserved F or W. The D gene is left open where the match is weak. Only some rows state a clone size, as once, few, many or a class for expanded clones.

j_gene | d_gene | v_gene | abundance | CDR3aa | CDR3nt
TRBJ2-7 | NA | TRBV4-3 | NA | CASSQAPLTYEQYF | TGCGCCAGCAGCCAGGCCCCCCTCACCTACGAGCAGTACTTC
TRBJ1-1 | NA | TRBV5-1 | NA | CASSSTGSEAFF | TGCGCCAGCAGCTCCACGGGTAGTGAAGCTTTCTTT
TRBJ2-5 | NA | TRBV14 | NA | CASSRTYRGGETQYF | TGTGCCAGCAGCCGAACATATCGGGGTGGGGAGACCCAGTACTTC
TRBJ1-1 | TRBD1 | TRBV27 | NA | CASSYRDSGGKAFF | TGTGCCAGCAGTTACCGGGACAGCGGAGGGAAGGCTTTCTTT
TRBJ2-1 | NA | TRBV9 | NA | CASSVVGRGSYNEQFF | TGTGCCAGCAGCGTAGTCGGGAGAGGCTCCTACAATGAGCAGTTCTTC
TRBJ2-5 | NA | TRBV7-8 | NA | CASSLVVPGVQETQYF | TGTGCCAGCAGCTTAGTGGTACCGGGAGTACAAGAGACCCAGTACTTC
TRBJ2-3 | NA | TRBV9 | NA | CASSVDITDTQYF | TGTGCCAGCAGCGTGGACATCACAGATACGCAGTATTTT
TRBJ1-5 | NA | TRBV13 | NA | CASSLLTGPIQPQHF | TGTGCCAGCAGCTTACTGACAGGCCCCATTCAGCCCCAGCATTTT
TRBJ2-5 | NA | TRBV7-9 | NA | CASSFGETQYF | TGTGCCAGCAGCTTCGGGGAGACCCAGTACTTC
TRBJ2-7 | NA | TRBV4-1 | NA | CASSQSGTATGEQYF | TGCGCCAGCAGCCAGTCCGGGACTGCTACCGGGGAGCAGTACTTC
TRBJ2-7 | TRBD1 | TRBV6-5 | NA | CASSYGQGAMYEQYF | TGTGCCAGCAGTTACGGGCAGGGGGCCATGTACGAGCAGTACTTC
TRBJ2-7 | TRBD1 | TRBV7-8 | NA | CASSPWTGGAPYEQYF | TGTGCCAGCAGCCCGTGGACAGGGGGCGCCCCCTACGAGCAGTACTTC
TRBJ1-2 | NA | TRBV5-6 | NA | CASSLGGRNYGYTF | TGTGCCAGCAGCTTGGGGGGCCGGAACTATGGCTACACCTTC
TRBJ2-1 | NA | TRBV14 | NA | CASSTSSDSYNEQFF | TGTGCCAGCAGCACATCTAGCGACTCCTACAATGAGCAGTTCTTC
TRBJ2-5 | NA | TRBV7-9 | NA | CASSPPETQYF | TGTGCCAGCAGCCCTCCTGAGACCCAGTACTTC
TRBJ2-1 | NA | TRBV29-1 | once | CSVVSGSTQQFF | TGCAGCGTTGTTTCCGGGAGCACCCAGCAGTTCTTC
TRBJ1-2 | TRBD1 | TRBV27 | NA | CASSTGGGYGYTF | TGTGCCAGCAGCACAGGGGGCGGCTATGGCTACACCTTC
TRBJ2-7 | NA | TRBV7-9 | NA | CASSLVSSSYEQYF | TGTGCCAGCAGCTTAGTAAGTAGCTCCTACGAGCAGTACTTC
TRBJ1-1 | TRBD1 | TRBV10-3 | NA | CAIRTGGMNTEAFF | TGTGCCATCAGGACAGGGGGGATGAACACTGAAGCTTTCTTT
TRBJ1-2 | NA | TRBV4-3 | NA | CASSQDLDNGGAYGYTF | TGCGCCAGCAGCCAAGATCTGGACAACGGGGGTGCCTATGGCTACACCTTC
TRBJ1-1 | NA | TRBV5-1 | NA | CASSLGRNEAFF | TGCGCCAGCAGCTTGGGGCGGAACGAAGCTTTCTTT
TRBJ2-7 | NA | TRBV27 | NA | CASTGGGSHEQYF | TGTGCCAGCACAGGGGGAGGTTCCCACGAGCAGTACTTC
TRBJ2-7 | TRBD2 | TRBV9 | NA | CASSVAGTSNYEQYF | TGTGCCAGCAGCGTAGCTGGGACTAGTAACTACGAGCAGTACTTC
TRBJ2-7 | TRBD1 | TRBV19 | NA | CASSIGTGGPYEQYF | TGTGCCAGTAGTATTGGGACAGGGGGTCCCTACGAGCAGTACTTC
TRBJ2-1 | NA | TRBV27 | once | CASSLRDNEQFF | TGTGCCAGCAGTTTGAGGGACAATGAGCAGTTCTTC
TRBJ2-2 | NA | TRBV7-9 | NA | CASSNRVGLTGELFF | TGTGCCAGCAGCAACAGGGTTGGCCTTACCGGGGAGCTGTTTTTT
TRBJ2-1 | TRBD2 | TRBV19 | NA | CASRDYNNEQFF | TGTGCCAGCAGGGACTATAACAATGAGCAGTTCTTC
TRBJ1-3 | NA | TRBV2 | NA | CASSEVQTGYGNTIYF | TGTGCCAGCAGTGAGGTTCAAACAGGGTACGGAAACACCATATATTTT
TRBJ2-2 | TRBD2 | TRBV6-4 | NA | CASSKREGFNTGELFF | TGTGCCAGCAGTAAGCGGGAGGGATTTAACACCGGGGAGCTGTTTTTT
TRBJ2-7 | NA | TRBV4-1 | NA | CASSQERYYEQYF | TGCGCCAGCAGCCAAGAACGGTACTACGAGCAGTACTTC